These T cell receptor beta chains were read from a single sample in a study of blood T cells in healthy people across ages. TCRdb ran MiXCR on the 5' RACE reads and lists one entry per CDR3 protein. The sample shows 1,800,000 or so distinct CDR3 sequences, 39% of them seen only once. Source material: blood. These receptor sequences come from a human donor in good health. Each CDR3 is given with its conserved first and last residue. A D gene is named only where the DNA matches it firmly. A clone size is listed for some rows: how often the clone was seen (once, few, many), or a class if it is expanded.

TRBV28,TRBJ2-7,TRBD1,NA,CASRHWTGESYEQYF,TGTGCCAGCAGACATTGGACAGGGGAGTCCTACGAGCAGTACTTC
TRBV12-3/TRBV12-4,TRBJ2-1,TRBD2,NA,CASSKDRLAGDNEQFF,TGTGCCAGCAGTAAGGACCGGCTAGCGGGAGACAATGAGCAGTTCTTC
TRBV20-1,TRBJ1-2,NA,NA,CSASRDIRNYGCTF,NA
TRBV10-3,TRBJ2-7,TRBD1,NA,CAIRREDRTIYEQYF,TGTGCCATCAGGAGAGAGGACAGGACCATTTACGAGCAGTACTTC
TRBV12-3/TRBV12-4,TRBJ2-3,NA,NA,CASSSQTNTDTQYF,TGTGCCAGCAGCTCACAGACAAACACAGATACGCAGTATTTT
TRBV29-1,TRBJ1-5,NA,NA,CSVEIGSPDQPQHF,TGCAGCGTTGAAATAGGGAGCCCCGATCAGCCCCAGCATTTT
TRBV12-3/TRBV12-4,TRBJ2-4,NA,NA,CASSPATAKNIQYF,TGTGCCAGCAGCCCTGCAACAGCCAAAAACATTCAGTACTTC
TRBV24-1,TRBJ2-7,NA,NA,CATSDVRSYEQYF,TGTGCCACCAGTGATGTGCGCTCCTACGAGCAGTACTTC
TRBV7-2,TRBJ2-4,TRBD1,NA,CASSFGTGDGQYF,TGTGCCAGCAGCTTCGGGACAGGGGACGGGCAGTACTTC
TRBV29-1,TRBJ2-1,NA,NA,CSVAAGSSYNEQFF,TGCAGCGTTGCAGCAGGGAGCTCCTACAATGAGCAGTTCTTC
TRBV4-1,TRBJ1-2,TRBD1,NA,CASSQDPGRGLLYTF,TGCGCCAGCAGCCAAGATCCCGGCAGGGGGTTACTTTACACCTTC
TRBV7-2,TRBJ1-2,TRBD1,few,CASSTRTGANYGYTF,TGTGCCAGCAGCACCCGGACAGGAGCTAACTATGGCTACACCTTC
TRBV4-3,TRBJ2-1,TRBD2,NA,CASSHLGLREGNEQFF,TGCGCCAGCAGCCACCTCGGACTCAGGGAGGGCAATGAGCAGTTCTTC